This TCR beta chain was captured in a study of beta chain features in type 1 diabetes. Whole-study results and caveats: In every one of the four CD4+ subsets, TCRB CDR3s were moderately but significantly shorter in Type 1 diabetes patients. Within the patient group, naive, central memory and Treg TCRB repertoires appeared more similar to each other than within healthy donors.

Investigators reverse transcribed all isolated RNA, so they sequenced expressed TCRB transcripts. Assay: immunoSEQ multiplex PCR; the TCRdb copy retains only in-frame clones and omits some. The sample records roughly 240,000 clones, 24% being singletons. CD45RO/CCR7/CD25/CD127/CD95/CD27 sorting isolated CD4+ naive, central memory, regulatory and stem cell-like memory cells. The V gene lost 3 bases and the J gene lost 5 bases, with 11 bases spanning the gap. This CDR3 has 13 residues. CDR1 SGDLS and CDR2 YYNGEE come from the germline V gene. Concerning this clone itself: Its target is unknown.

This clonotype was sampled from a woman aged 30 to 39 with type 1 diabetes. Sequencing used naive CD4+ T cells from blood. The genes are TRBV9 and TRBJ1-2; a weak D match, TRBD1 (6 bases). In nucleotides, the CDR3 is TGTGCCAGCAGCGCAACCACAGGGTATGGCTACACCTTC. It codes for CASSATTGYGYTF. The entire variable domain, with the rest obtained from reference TRBV9 and TRBJ1-2, is as follows: DSGVTQTPKHLITATGQRVTLRCSPRSGDLSVYWYQQSLDQGLQFLIQYYNGEERAKGNILERFSAQQFPDLHSELNLSSLELGDSALYFCASSATTGYGYTFGSGTRLTVV.